This TCR beta chain was identified during a study of blood T cells in healthy people across ages (dated by TCRdb to the mid-2010s). Concerning the study at large: In model experiments, template switching captured roughly one uniquely barcoded TCR beta cDNA molecule for every two T cells. Age-related changes in TCR beta repertoire diversity were measured in the study by deep sequencing normalized with unique cDNA molecular identifiers. The study analyzed two additional independent replicas of 1 million unique cDNA reads from the same blood draw for two donors, one aged 18 to 29 and one aged 80 or older. To avoid experimental bias, donors of different ages were distributed randomly across sequencing lanes. The donors were divided into four age groups: young (average roughly 17 years), middle-aged (over 35), aged (62) and long-lived (about 90). Overall study results and their limits: Compared with the aged group, more naive CD4+ T cells, fewer expanded clones and increased TCR diversity were shown by the long-lived group, suggesting age selection. Donor CMV infection status was unknown, potentially confounding age-related changes in expanded clonotypes. A strong correlation was found between observed TCR beta diversity and the percentage of naive T cells measured by flow cytometry. Estimates of total diversity from one million sequenced T cells were regarded as lower bounds and underestimates. Observed TCR beta diversity per million T cells fell roughly linearly with age, and a significant reduction was already apparent by age around 40. Bulk unsorted PBMC profiling prevented conclusive comparison of naive and antigen-experienced compartments.

Counted from cysteine to phenylalanine, this CDR3 has 14 amino acids. The kept DNA is CDR3 alone, 42 bases in frame from the first base. The CDR1 and CDR2 encoded by the germline V gene (reference sequence) are MNHEY and SMNVEV. The roughly 39 donors, aged about 6 to 95 years, were systemically healthy Caucasian individuals from Russia. Each donor gave about 9.2 milliliters of peripheral blood, drawn into EDTA-treated Vacutainer tubes. Ficoll-Paque density-gradient centrifugation was used to isolate PBMCs, with at least 7 million per sample. Trizol reagent was used to extract total RNA from PBMCs, with at least 5 micrograms per sample. For every donor, flow cytometry on a PBMC aliquot measured the percentage of naive CD45RAhigh/CD27high T cells. The method behind the library was 5' RACE. The instrument given in TCRdb is Illumina HiSeq 2500. A second roughly 7 to 12 cycle PCR used a sample-barcoded 5' primer and a J-beta primer mix. Each TCR beta cDNA molecule received a unique molecular identifier from a template-switch 5' adaptor carrying 12 random nucleotides. At least 2.5 million CDR3-containing paired-end reads were obtained from each sample. First-strand cDNA synthesis was performed from all RNA using the Mint cDNA synthesis kit, with priming by a TRBC-specific oligonucleotide. Following uracil-DNA glycosylase treatment, all cDNA underwent a first 18-cycle PCR with the universal primers M1SS and BC2_uni_R. In the source study's methods: For normalization, 1 million high-quality reads were randomly selected from each sample, with every read carrying a distinct molecular identifier. Reads with shared molecular identifiers were discarded instead of being binned into consensus sequences. MiTCR, with a Q25 quality threshold and the strictest error-elimination algorithm, was used for CDR3 identification, clonotype clustering and error correction. A nonparametric unseen species model using Euler transformation provided a lower-bound estimate of total TCR beta diversity. TCRdb itself trimmed the public reads at Q25 with fastp, ran MiXCR and retained productive beta chains. Under each unique CDR3 protein, matching rows form one entry showing the most common genes and DNA. The V and J calls and clone size are TCRdb's, not the authors'. The sample table shows roughly 1,300,000 distinct CDR3 sequences, and approximately 59% are seen once. The ten largest account for 6.5% to 8.5% of the sample.

The sample holds one count of this clonotype. Its antigen is currently not known. No much larger clonotype is one base removed from it; base qualities were not supplied. The specimen sequenced was blood. The receptor comes from a man aged 18 to 29 in good health. The V and J genes are TRBV27 and TRBJ2-7, with the D gene too uncertain to name. The DNA end lines up better with TRBJ2-5; the J call may be wrong. CDR3 protein: CASSLLTRQETQYF. The DNA sequence is given as TGTGCCAGCAGTTTACTGACTCGTCAAGAGACCCAGTACTTC.